This T cell receptor (beta chain) was sequenced in a study of human thymus T cells. Turning to this clone: What it binds is not known.

Clones were sequenced by immunoSEQ multiplex PCR, and TCRdb holds only the in-frame ones, with some missing. The sample holds 60,000 to 75,000 clones, 85% to 95% seen once. V gave up 1 base and J gave up 2 bases, with 12 bases separating them. The CDR3 covers 15 residues. The germline CDR1 and CDR2 sequences are MGHRA and YSYEKL. Study findings and constraints: V and J gene usage appeared biased in thymic and blood repertoires. Among unrelated individuals, related research reported thymic repertoires that overlapped highly.

Resections obtained during corrective heart surgery supplied the thymus tissue. Healthy Finnish infants undergoing corrective surgery for congenital heart defects provided the donor material. The sequencing input was thymus tissue. The sequence was obtained from a girl under three years old with a congenital heart defect but otherwise immunologically healthy. The V call is TRBV4-1, the J call TRBJ2-7, with D perhaps matching TRBD1 (5 bases). The CDR3 DNA follows: TGCGCCAGCAGCCAAGCGGCACAGGCCGCCTACGAGCAGTACTTC. Its protein product is CASSQAAQAAYEQYF.